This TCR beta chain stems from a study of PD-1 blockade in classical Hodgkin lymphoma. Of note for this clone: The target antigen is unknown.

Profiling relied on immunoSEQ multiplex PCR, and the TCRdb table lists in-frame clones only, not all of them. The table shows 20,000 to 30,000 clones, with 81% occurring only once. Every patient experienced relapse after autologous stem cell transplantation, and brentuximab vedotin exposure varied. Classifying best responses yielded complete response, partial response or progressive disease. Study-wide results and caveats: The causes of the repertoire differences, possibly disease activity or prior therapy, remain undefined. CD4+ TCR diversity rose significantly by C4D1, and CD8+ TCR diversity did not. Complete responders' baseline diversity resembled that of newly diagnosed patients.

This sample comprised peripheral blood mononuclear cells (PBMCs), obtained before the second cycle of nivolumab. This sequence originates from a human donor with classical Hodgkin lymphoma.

CDR3 DNA sequence: TGTGCCAGCAAGGGGGAGGGGGCCCAGCCCCAGCATTTT. Amino acid sequence: CASKGEGAQPQHF. The chain carries TRBV6-5 and TRBJ1-5; 7 bases match TRBD1. The CDR3 totals 13 residues. Germline V gene sequence: CDR1 MNHEY, CDR2 SVGAGI. With 7 bases clipped from V and 7 bases from J, the junction kept 7 bases outside the gene matches.